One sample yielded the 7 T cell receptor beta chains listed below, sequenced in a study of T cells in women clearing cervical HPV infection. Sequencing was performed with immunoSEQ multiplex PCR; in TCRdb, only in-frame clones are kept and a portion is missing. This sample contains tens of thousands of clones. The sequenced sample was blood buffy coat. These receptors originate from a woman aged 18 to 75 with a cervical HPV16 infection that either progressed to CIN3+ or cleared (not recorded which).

The CDR3 DNA, read in part, is TGCGCCAGCAGCCCCCAGAGGGGAGGTAATGAAAAA. Encoded protein: CASSPQRGGNEK. The CDR3 as a whole reads CASSPQRGGNEKLFF. The V gene is TRBV4-1, the J gene TRBJ1-4; possibly TRBD1 for D (5 bases). The read falls 3 residues short of the CDR3 end, and the missing part is taken from the germline J gene. The V end was cut by 4 bases, the J end by 4 bases, with 13 bases between. This CDR3 is built from 15 residues. The germline gives CDR1 MGHRA, CDR2 YSYEKL.

Incomplete CDR3 DNA: TGTGCCAGCAGTCCAACGCGGGGGGGTTACAATGAG. It translates to CASSPTRGGYNE. Given in full, the CDR3 is CASSPTRGGYNEQFF. The chain uses TRBV27 and TRBJ2-1; TRBD2 matches at 9 bases. The sequence runs out 3 residues before the end of the CDR3; the remainder is reconstructed from the germline J gene. V was pared by 5 bases and J by 4 bases, with 6 bases of the junction left unmatched. Germline lookup yields CDR1 MNHEY and CDR2 SMNVEV (reference sequence). The length of the CDR3 is 15 residues.

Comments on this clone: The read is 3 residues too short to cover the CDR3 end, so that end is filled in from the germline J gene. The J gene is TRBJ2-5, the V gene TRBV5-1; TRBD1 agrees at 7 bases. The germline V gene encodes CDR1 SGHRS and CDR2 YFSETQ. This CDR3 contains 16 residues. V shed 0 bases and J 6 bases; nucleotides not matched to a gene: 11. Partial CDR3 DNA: TGCGCCAGCAGCTTGGTATGGTCCGGCAGGGGGAAGACC. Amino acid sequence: CASSLVWSGRGKT. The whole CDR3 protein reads CASSLVWSGRGKTQYF.

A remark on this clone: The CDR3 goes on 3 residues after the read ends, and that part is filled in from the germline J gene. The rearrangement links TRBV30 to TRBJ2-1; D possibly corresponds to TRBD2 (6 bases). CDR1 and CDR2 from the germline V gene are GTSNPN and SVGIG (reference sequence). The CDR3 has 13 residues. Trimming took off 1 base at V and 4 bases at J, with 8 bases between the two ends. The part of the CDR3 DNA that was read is TGTGCCTGGAGTGACGGGGGATACAATGAG. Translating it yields CAWSDGGYNE. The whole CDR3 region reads CAWSDGGYNEQFF. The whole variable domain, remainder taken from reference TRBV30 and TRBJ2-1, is SQTIHQWPATLVQPVGSPLSLECTVEGTSNPNLYWYRQAAGRGLQLLFYSVGIGQISSEVPQNLSASRPQDRQFILSSKKLLLSDSGFYLCAWSDGGYNEQFFGPGTRLTVL.

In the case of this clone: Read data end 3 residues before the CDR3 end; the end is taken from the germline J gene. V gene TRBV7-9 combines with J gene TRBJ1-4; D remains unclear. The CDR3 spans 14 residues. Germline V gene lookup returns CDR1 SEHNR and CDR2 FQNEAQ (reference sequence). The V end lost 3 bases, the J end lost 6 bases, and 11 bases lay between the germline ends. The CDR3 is CASSFPDGDEKLFF. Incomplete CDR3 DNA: TGTGCCAGCAGCTTTCCGGACGGGGATGAAAAA.

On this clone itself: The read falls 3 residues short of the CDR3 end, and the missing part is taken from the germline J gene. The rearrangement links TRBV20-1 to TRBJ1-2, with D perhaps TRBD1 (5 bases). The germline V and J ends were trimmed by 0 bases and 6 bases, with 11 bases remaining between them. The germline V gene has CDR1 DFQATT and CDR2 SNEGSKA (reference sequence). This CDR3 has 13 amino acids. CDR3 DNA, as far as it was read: TGCAGTGCTAGAGAGACTGGGGGGAATGGC. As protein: CSARETGGNG. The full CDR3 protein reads CSARETGGNGYTF.

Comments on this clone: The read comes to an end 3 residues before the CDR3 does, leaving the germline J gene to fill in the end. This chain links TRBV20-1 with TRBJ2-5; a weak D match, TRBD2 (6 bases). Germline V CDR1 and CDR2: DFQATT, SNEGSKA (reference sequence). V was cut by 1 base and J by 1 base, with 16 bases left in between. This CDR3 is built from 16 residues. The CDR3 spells CSARVPGGAIQETQYF. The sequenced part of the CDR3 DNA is TGCAGTGCTAGAGTCCCTGGCGGGGCCATCCAAGAGACC.